This is a list of T cell receptor beta chains from one sample in a study of T-cell reconstitution after alpha-beta-depleted transplantation in children. Each CDR3 protein gets one entry after TCRdb re-called the PCR reads with MiXCR. Of around 500,000 distinct CDR3 sequences listed, 20% to 25% are singletons. Sequences were derived from PBMCs, mostly from graft donor cells, sampled 360 days after TCRalphabeta/CD19-depleted stem cell transplant. These TCRs come from a boy under two years old who had a stem cell transplant for acute myeloid leukemia, so the T cells may come from the graft donor. CDR3s include the opening cysteine and the closing phenylalanine or tryptophan. The D gene is left open where the match is weak. Clone size is shown for a subset of rows, as once, few, many or a class of expanded clone.

d_call,v_call,j_call,clone_size,cdr3_nt,cdr3_aa
.,TRBV5-1,TRBJ1-6,many,TGCGCCAGCAGCAACGGGACGGCGGTTGGACCCCTCCACTTT,CASSNGTAVGPLHF
.,TRBV9,TRBJ2-3,many,TGTGCCAGCAGCAGCGTTTGGACCTTCACAGATACGCAGTATTTT,CASSSVWTFTDTQYF
TRBD2,TRBV20-1,TRBJ2-2,.,TGCAGCGCTAGAGATCTGGGCAGCGGGGGGAAGTATGGGGAGCTGTTTTTT,CSARDLGSGGKYGELFF
.,TRBV13,TRBJ2-1,few,TGTGCCAGCAGCCGATACTACAATGAGCAGTTCTTC,CASSRYYNEQFF
.,TRBV10-3,TRBJ1-2,.,TGTGCCATCAATCCCGACAGACGGATGGAAGGCTACACCTTC,CAINPDRRMEGYTF
TRBD2,TRBV27,TRBJ2-1,few,TGTGCCAGCACCGAGGGAGCGGGGGGGCTCATGGAGCAGTTCTTC,CASTEGAGGLMEQFF
.,TRBV16,TRBJ1-6,many,TGTGCCAGCAGCCAAGGGGACGGTAGTTCACCCCTCCACTTT,CASSQGDGSSPLHF
.,TRBV12-3/TRBV12-4,TRBJ2-7,.,TGTGCCAGCAGTTTAAACAGGGTACCCTACGAGCAGTACTTC,CASSLNRVPYEQYF
.,TRBV6-5,TRBJ1-1,many,TGTGCCAGCACCACACTCACGGGTGAAGCTTTCTTT,CASTTLTGEAFF
TRBD1,TRBV29-1,TRBJ2-7,.,TGCAGCGTTGTGTTCGGACAGGGGGCAGGAGAGCAGTACTTC,CSVVFGQGAGEQYF
.,TRBV12-3/TRBV12-4,TRBJ2-3,.,TGTGCCAGCAGTTTAGGGGGGGTTCAGCCCACAGATACGCAGTATTTT,CASSLGGVQPTDTQYF
TRBD2,TRBV6-2/TRBV6-3,TRBJ2-5,.,TGTGCCAGCAGCTGGACTAGCGGATCCCAAGAGACCCAGTACTTC,CASSWTSGSQETQYF
.,TRBV20-1,TRBJ1-2,.,TGCAGTGCTCCTCGGGGGTACAACTATGGCTACACCTTC,CSAPRGYNYGYTF
TRBD1,TRBV5-1,TRBJ2-3,few,TGCGCCAGCAGCCCGGGACAGGGGGTCACAGATACGCAGTATTTT,CASSPGQGVTDTQYF
.,TRBV3-1,TRBJ1-2,few,TGTGCCAGCAGCTTGGGACTGGTCCCCGTCTATGGCTACACCTTC,CASSLGLVPVYGYTF
TRBD1,TRBV7-2,TRBJ2-1,.,TGTGCCAGCAGCTTAGGGCAGGGGGCCTCCTTCAATGAGCAGTTCTTC,CASSLGQGASFNEQFF